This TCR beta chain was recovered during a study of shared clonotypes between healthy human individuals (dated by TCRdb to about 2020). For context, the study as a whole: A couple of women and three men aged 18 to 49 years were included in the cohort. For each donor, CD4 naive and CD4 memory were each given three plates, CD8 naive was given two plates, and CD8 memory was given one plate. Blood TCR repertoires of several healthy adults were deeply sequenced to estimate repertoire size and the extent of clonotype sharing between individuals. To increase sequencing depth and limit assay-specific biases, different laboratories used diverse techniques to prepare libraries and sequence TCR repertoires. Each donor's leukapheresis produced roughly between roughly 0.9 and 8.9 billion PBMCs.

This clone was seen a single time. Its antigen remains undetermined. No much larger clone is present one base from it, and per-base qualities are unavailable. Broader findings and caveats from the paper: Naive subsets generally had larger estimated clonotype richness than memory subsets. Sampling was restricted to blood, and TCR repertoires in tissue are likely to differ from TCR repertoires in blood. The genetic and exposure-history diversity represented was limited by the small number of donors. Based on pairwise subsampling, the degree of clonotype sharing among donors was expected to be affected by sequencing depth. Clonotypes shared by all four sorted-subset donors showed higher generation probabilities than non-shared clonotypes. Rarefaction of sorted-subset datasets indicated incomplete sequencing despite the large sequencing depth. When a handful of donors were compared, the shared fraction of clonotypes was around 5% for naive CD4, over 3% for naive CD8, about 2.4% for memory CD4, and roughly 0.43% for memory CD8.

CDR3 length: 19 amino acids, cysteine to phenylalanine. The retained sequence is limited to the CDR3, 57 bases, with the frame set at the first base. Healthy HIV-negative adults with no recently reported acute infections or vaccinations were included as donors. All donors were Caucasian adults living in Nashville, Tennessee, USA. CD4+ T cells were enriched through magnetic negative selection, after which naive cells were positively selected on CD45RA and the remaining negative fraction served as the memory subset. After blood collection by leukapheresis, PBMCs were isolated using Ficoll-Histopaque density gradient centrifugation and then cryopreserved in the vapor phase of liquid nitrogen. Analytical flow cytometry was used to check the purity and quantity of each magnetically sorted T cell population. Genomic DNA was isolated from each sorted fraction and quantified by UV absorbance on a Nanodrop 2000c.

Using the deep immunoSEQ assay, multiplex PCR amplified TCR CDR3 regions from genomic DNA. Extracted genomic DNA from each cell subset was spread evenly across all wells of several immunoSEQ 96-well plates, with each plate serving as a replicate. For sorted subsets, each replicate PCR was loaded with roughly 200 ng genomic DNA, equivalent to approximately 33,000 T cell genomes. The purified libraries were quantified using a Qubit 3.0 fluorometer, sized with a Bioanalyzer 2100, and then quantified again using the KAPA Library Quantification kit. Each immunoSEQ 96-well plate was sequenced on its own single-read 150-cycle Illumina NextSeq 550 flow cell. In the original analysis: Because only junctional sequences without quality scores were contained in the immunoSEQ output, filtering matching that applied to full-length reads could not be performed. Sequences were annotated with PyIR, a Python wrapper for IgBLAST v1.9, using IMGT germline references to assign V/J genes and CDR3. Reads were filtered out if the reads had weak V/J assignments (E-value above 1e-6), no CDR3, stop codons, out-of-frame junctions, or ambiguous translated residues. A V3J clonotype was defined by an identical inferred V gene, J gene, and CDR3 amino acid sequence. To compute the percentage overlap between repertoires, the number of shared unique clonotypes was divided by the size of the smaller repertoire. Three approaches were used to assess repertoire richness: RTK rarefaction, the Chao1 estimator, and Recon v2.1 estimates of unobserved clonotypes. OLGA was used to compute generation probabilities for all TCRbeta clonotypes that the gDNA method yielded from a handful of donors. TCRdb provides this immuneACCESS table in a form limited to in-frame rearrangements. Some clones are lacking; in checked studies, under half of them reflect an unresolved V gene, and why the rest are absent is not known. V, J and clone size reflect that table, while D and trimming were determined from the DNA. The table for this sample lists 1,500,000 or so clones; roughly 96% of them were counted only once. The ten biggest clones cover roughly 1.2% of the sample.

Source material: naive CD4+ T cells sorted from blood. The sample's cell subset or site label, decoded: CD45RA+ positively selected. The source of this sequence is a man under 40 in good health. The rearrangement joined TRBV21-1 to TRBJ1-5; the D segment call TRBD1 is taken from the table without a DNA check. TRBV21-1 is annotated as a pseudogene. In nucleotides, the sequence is TGTGCCAGCGGGGACGGGACAGGAGGGCCAAATATTCACAATCAGCCCCAGCATTTT. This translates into CASGDGTGGPNIHNQPQHF.